The 32 T cell receptor beta chains presented below share a single source sample, sequenced in a study of cytomegalovirus exposure and HLA in healthy donors. Vbeta (60) and Jbeta (13) primers were used in the PCR. Profiled with immunoSEQ multiplex PCR; TCRdb holds only in-frame clones, not every one. The sample records about 200,000 clones, approximately 80% being singletons. Source material: PBMCs. The origin of the receptors is a woman aged 30 to 39 in good health and CMV-seronegative.

V is TRBV9 and J is TRBJ1-1; perhaps TRBD1 as D (6 bases). Germline CDR1 and CDR2: SGDLS and YYNGEE. The CDR3 has 10 residues. V was pared by 6 bases and J by 12 bases, with 12 bases between. The CDR3 here is CASKQGDPFF. CDR3 coding DNA: TGTGCCAGCAAACAGGGTGATCCTTTCTTT.

This rearrangement joins TRBV9 to TRBJ2-1, with no clear D. From germline, CDR1 is SGDLS and CDR2 YYNGEE. Trimming stripped 2 bases from V and 0 bases from J, with 9 bases between. The CDR3 loop spans 15 amino acids. CDR3 loop: CASSVSPSSYNEQFF. The CDR3 nucleotides are TGTGCCAGCAGCGTCTCCCCGAGCTCCTACAATGAGCAGTTCTTC.

The genes are TRBV9 and TRBJ2-5; 10 bases match TRBD2. Near its end, the DNA agrees better with TRBJ2-7, so the J call may be wrong. In germline, CDR1 is SGDLS, CDR2 YYNGEE. The CDR3 sequence is 16 residues long. CDR3 residues: CASSVGSGRALHEQYF. In DNA, the CDR3 is TGTGCCAGCAGCGTGGGAAGCGGGAGGGCCCTCCACGAGCAGTACTTC.

This chain connects TRBV27 to TRBJ1-5; D is uncertain. This CDR3 is built from 16 residues. From germline, CDR1 is MNHEY and CDR2 SMNVEV (reference sequence). V was clipped by 2 bases and J by 1 base, with 12 bases between them. The CDR3 protein is CASSLRGFRSNQPQHF. The DNA for the CDR3 is TGTGCCAGCAGTTTACGGGGATTTCGGAGCAATCAGCCCCAGCATTTT.

This chain joins TRBV27 and TRBJ2-3; no clear D gene. CDR1 is MNHEY and CDR2 is SMNVEV in the germline V gene (reference sequence). V was clipped by 5 bases and J by 0 bases, with 27 bases between them. CDR3 length: 20 amino acids. As DNA, the CDR3 is TGTGCCAGCAGTACTAAACTGGTGATGCCCTATAAATATAGCACAGATACGCAGTATTTT. This encodes CASSTKLVMPYKYSTDTQYF.

The rearrangement uses TRBV7-2 and TRBJ1-5; 10 positions agree with TRBD1. Germline values: CDR1 SGHTA, CDR2 FQGNSA. The V and J ends lost 3 bases and 7 bases, in that order; junction bases with no gene match: 6. CDR3 size: 15 residues. This CDR3 reads CASSLVDRGDQPQHF. CDR3 in DNA: TGTGCCAGCAGCTTGGTGGACAGGGGGGACCAGCCCCAGCATTTT.

V gene TRBV29-1 combines with J gene TRBJ2-7; D is undetermined. CDR1 and CDR2 (germline): SQVTM, ANQGSEA. This CDR3 spans 11 amino acids. V shed 4 bases and J shed 7 bases, with 11 bases lying between them. The CDR3: CSVAGQKEQYF. The CDR3 nucleotides read TGCAGCGTTGCGGGTCAGAAGGAGCAGTACTTC.

The rearrangement links TRBV18 to TRBJ2-7; possibly TRBD2 for D (5 bases). Trimming removed 0 bases from V and 3 bases from J, with 9 bases in between. CDR1 KGHSH and CDR2 LQKENI come from the germline V gene. CDR3 size: 14 residues. The CDR3: CASSPPASSYEQYF. The CDR3, as DNA: TGTGCCAGCTCACCACCAGCTAGCAGCTACGAGCAGTACTTC.

This chain connects TRBV2 to TRBJ2-7, with 10 positions matching TRBD2. The length of the CDR3 is 15 residues. V shed 5 bases, J shed 1 base, and the junction held 5 bases outside the gene matches. The germline gives CDR1 SNHLY, CDR2 FYNNEI. In DNA, the CDR3 is TGTGCCAGCAGTTTCATAGCGGGAGGTTCCTACGAGCAGTACTTC. Translating gives CASSFIAGGSYEQYF.

As to this clone: This CDR3 is also generated by other DNA sequences in the sample. This chain connects TRBV7-2 to TRBJ2-7; TRBD2 matches at 10 bases. The CDR3 length is 15 residues. V shed 1 base and J 2 bases; nucleotides not matched to a gene: 2. CDR1 and CDR2 (germline): SGHTA, FQGNSA. CDR3 residues: CASSLVAGGTYEQYF. The CDR3 nucleotides read TGTGCCAGCAGCTTAGTAGCGGGGGGAACCTACGAGCAGTACTTC. Together with reference TRBV7-2 and TRBJ2-7, the CDR3 gives the full variable domain: GAGVSQSPSNKVTEKGKDVELRCDPISGHTALYWYRQSLGQGLEFLIYFQGNSAPDKSGLPSDRFSAERTGGSVSTLTIQRTQQEDSAVYLCASSLVAGGTYEQYFGPGTRLTVT.

The chain couples TRBV5-1 to TRBJ1-4; weak D call: TRBD1 (5 bases). The V gene's germline CDR1 is SGHRS and CDR2 YFSETQ. With 5 bases removed from V and 5 bases from J, the gap between germline ends came to 13 bases. This CDR3 has 14 residues. Here the CDR3 reads CASRMGEANEKLFF. The CDR3 DNA follows: TGCGCCAGCAGGATGGGGGAGGCGAATGAAAAACTGTTTTTT.

The V gene is TRBV4-1, the J gene TRBJ2-1; D is possibly TRBD1 (6 bases). Trimming pared 3 bases from V and 0 bases from J, leaving 15 bases between. CDR3 length: 17 amino acids. CDR1 and CDR2 from the germline V gene are MGHRA and YSYEKL. CDR3 bases: TGCGCCAGCAGCCACCCCTCTCGGGACACCTCCTACAATGAGCAGTTCTTC. Amino acid sequence: CASSHPSRDTSYNEQFF.

This clone occurred once. The chain employs TRBV2 and TRBJ2-5, with a possible D match to TRBD2 (6 bases). Germline V gene data show CDR1 as SNHLY and CDR2 as FYNNEI. The CDR3 covers 13 residues. The V and J ends lost 4 bases and 2 bases respectively, with 8 bases between them. The CDR3 loop reads CASSGDWQETQYF. The DNA for the CDR3 is TGTGCCAGCAGTGGGGACTGGCAAGAGACCCAGTACTTC.

The chain carries TRBV7-2 and TRBJ2-5, with D possibly TRBD2 on 6 matching bases. Germline CDR1 is SGHTA and CDR2 is FQGNSA. This CDR3 has 18 amino acids. Trimming took off 2 bases at V and 5 bases at J, with 24 bases between the two ends. The CDR3 DNA reads as TGTGCCAGCAGCTTAAGAGTCCTAGCGTACTTAATTTCGGAGACCCAGTACTTC. It yields the protein CASSLRVLAYLISETQYF.

This clone has just one count. The chain combines TRBV5-1 with TRBJ2-7, with 7 bases fitting TRBD1. The germline CDR1 and CDR2 sequences are SGHRS and YFSETQ. V lost 4 bases, J lost 5 bases, and 12 bases stayed unmatched. The CDR3 contains 15 residues. CDR3 DNA sequence: TGCGCCAGCAGCACCGAAGTCTGGGACAGCGACGAGCAGTACTTC. As protein: CASSTEVWDSDEQYF.

This clone showed up just a few times. CDR3 bases: TGTGCCAGCAGCCTTAACAGGGACAGTCAGCCCCAGCATTTT. This sequence encodes CASSLNRDSQPQHF. The rearrangement links TRBV7-8 to TRBJ1-5; 7 bases are shared with TRBD1. CDR1 SGHVS and CDR2 FQNEAQ come from the germline V gene. CDR3 length: 14 amino acids. Trimming removed 5 bases from V and 6 bases from J; junction bases left unmatched: 7. Complete variable domain (other parts from reference TRBV7-8 and TRBJ1-5): GAGVSQSPRYKVAKRGQDVALRCDPISGHVSLFWYQQALGQGPEFLTYFQNEAQLDKSGLPSDRFFAERPEGSVSTLKIQRTQQEDSAVYLCASSLNRDSQPQHFGDGTRLSIL.

As concerns this clone: Germline is not matched at one junction end, which may reflect a read error. This chain uses TRBV7-9 with TRBJ2-5; D call uncertain. Germline assignment: CDR1 SEHNR and CDR2 FQNEAQ (reference sequence). The CDR3 covers 12 residues. The chain's CDR3 is CSSSLFLETQYF. The DNA of the CDR3 is TGTTCCAGCAGCTTATTTCTCGAGACCCAGTACTTC.

This chain connects TRBV13 to TRBJ1-2; D possibly corresponds to TRBD1 (5 bases). Germline V gene lookup returns CDR1 PRHDT and CDR2 FYEKMQ (reference sequence). V shed 5 bases and J shed 0 bases, with 16 bases lying between them. The CDR3 has 16 residues. CDR3 in DNA: TGTGCCAGCAGCCCCCCTACGACAGCAGCTAACTATGGCTACACCTTC. Amino acids: CASSPPTTAANYGYTF.

The chain has TRBV2 and TRBJ1-1, with 7 bases lining up with TRBD1. Losses at the gene ends were 7 bases for V and 3 bases for J; bases not matched to a gene: 5. CDR3 size: 13 residues. CDR1 and CDR2 from the germline V gene are SNHLY and FYNNEI. The CDR3 loop is CASKGALDTEAFF. CDR3 DNA sequence: TGTGCCAGCAAGGGGGCGTTGGACACTGAAGCTTTCTTT.

The V gene is TRBV7-2, the J gene TRBJ1-4; 7 positions agree with TRBD1. Germline-derived CDR1 and CDR2 are SGHTA and FQGNSA. V lost 5 bases and J lost 5; bases outside the gene matches: 5. The CDR3 is made up of 14 amino acids. The CDR3 nucleotides are TGTGCCAGCAGCCTTCGCAGGGGGAATGAAAAACTGTTTTTT. It translates to CASSLRRGNEKLFF.

The chain joins TRBV6-5 to TRBJ1-1; 7 bases map to TRBD1. CDR1 MNHEY and CDR2 SVGAGI come from the germline V gene. The length of the CDR3 is 14 residues. Trimming cost V 4 bases and J 1 base; bases outside gene matches: 3. CDR3 sequence: CASSLDRSNTEAFF. The CDR3 DNA follows: TGTGCCAGCAGTTTGGACAGGTCGAACACTGAAGCTTTCTTT.

V gene TRBV5-1 combines with J gene TRBJ2-5; 11 bases are a match to TRBD1. The CDR3 length is 16 residues. From germline, CDR1 is SGHRS and CDR2 YFSETQ. Trimming at V came to 2 bases and at J to 5 bases, leaving 8 bases not matched to a gene. The CDR3 DNA reads as TGCGCCAGCAGCTTACCGGGACAGGGGGAAGGGGAGACCCAGTACTTC. Translation: CASSLPGQGEGETQYF.

J is TRBJ2-7 and V is TRBV5-6; no reliable D call. Germline loops: CDR1 SGHDT, CDR2 YYEEEE. V was shortened by 0 bases and J by 3 bases, with 7 bases between the two germline ends. The CDR3 is 13 residues long. The DNA for the CDR3 is TGTGCCAGCAGCTTGGACGGTAACTACGAGCAGTACTTC. Translating gives CASSLDGNYEQYF.

This chain links TRBV7-2 with TRBJ2-3; 10 bases agree with TRBD1. The junction had 2 bases not matched to a gene; V was cut back by 1 base and J by 4 bases. The CDR3 covers 15 residues. The germline gives CDR1 SGHTA, CDR2 FQGNSA. The CDR3 region has the DNA TGTGCCAGCAGCTTAGGACAGGGGGCGTCAGATACGCAGTATTTT. Amino acids: CASSLGQGASDTQYF.

The J gene is TRBJ2-2, the V gene TRBV9; 8 bases line up with TRBD1. V dropped 5 bases and J dropped 10; count of bases not matched to a gene: 16. Germline loops: CDR1 SGDLS, CDR2 YYNGEE. The CDR3 is 16 amino acids. The CDR3 nucleotides read TGTGCCAGCAGTGATTTTACAGGGGGTAGTGAGGAGGAGCTGTTTTTT. Translating gives CASSDFTGGSEEELFF.

The rearrangement links TRBV7-9 to TRBJ2-7, with D tentatively TRBD1 (7 bases). Germline CDR1 and CDR2: SEHNR and FQNEAQ (reference sequence). V gave up 4 bases and J gave up 7 bases, with 20 bases separating them. The length of the CDR3 is 15 residues. CDR3 region: CASSSPGQGGWEQYF. CDR3 sequence (DNA): TGTGCCAGCAGCTCGCCGGGGCAGGGGGGTTGGGAGCAGTACTTC.

The rearrangement uses TRBV30 and TRBJ1-1; 7 bases agree with TRBD1. Germline V gene data show CDR1 as GTSNPN and CDR2 as SVGIG (reference sequence). V shed 5 bases, J shed 0 bases, and the junction held 3 bases outside the gene matches. This CDR3 contains 13 residues. CDR3 loop: CAWRDSMNTEAFF. CDR3 DNA: TGTGCCTGGCGGGACAGCATGAACACTGAAGCTTTCTTT.

The V call is TRBV5-6, the J call TRBJ2-7, with D maybe TRBD2 (5 bases). V was shortened by 4 bases and J by 2 bases, with 13 bases between the two germline ends. Germline V gene sequence: CDR1 SGHDT, CDR2 YYEEEE. The CDR3 is 14 residues long. The CDR3 region is CASSGNAEAYEQYF. For the CDR3, the DNA is TGTGCCAGCAGCGGCAACGCGGAGGCCTACGAGCAGTACTTC.

The rearrangement links TRBV9 to TRBJ2-3; D not certain. Germline CDR1 is SGDLS and CDR2 is YYNGEE. With 2 bases removed from V and 6 bases from J, the gap between germline ends came to 16 bases. There are 15 residues in the CDR3. The CDR3 DNA reads as TGTGCCAGCAGCGTTCAAGCGTCCGATACCGATACGCAGTATTTT. This encodes CASSVQASDTDTQYF. Together with reference TRBV9 and TRBJ2-3, the CDR3 gives the full variable domain: DSGVTQTPKHLITATGQRVTLRCSPRSGDLSVYWYQQSLDQGLQFLIQYYNGEERAKGNILERFSAQQFPDLHSELNLSSLELGDSALYFCASSVQASDTDTQYFGPGTRLTVL.

The chain carries TRBV2 and TRBJ2-1; 14 bases fit TRBD2. The junction had 9 bases not matched to a gene; V was cut back by 7 bases and J by 1 base. CDR1 is SNHLY, CDR2 FYNNEI, per germline. The CDR3 spans 18 residues. This CDR3 reads CASNPGLAGVGSYNEQFF. The CDR3 nucleotides are TGTGCCAGCAACCCGGGACTAGCGGGAGTTGGGTCCTACAATGAGCAGTTCTTC.

This clone has a handful of counts. V usage is TRBV27 and J usage is TRBJ2-7, with 9 bases aligning to TRBD2. This CDR3 has 15 residues. The trim removed 5 bases at V and 4 bases at J, leaving 9 bases unmatched. From germline, CDR1 is MNHEY and CDR2 SMNVEV (reference sequence). Here the CDR3 reads CASSPLAGTQYEQYF. CDR3 sequence (DNA): TGTGCCAGCAGTCCCCTAGCGGGAACTCAATACGAGCAGTACTTC.

This clone was detected only a few times. This chain joins TRBV5-6 and TRBJ2-7, with a tentative D call TRBD1 (5 bases). Germline V CDR1 and CDR2: SGHDT, YYEEEE. There are 13 residues in the CDR3. Trimming removed 0 bases at V and 3 bases at J, with 7 bases between. CDR3 sequence (DNA): TGTGCCAGCAGCTTGGAAGACAGCTACGAGCAGTACTTC. Its protein is CASSLEDSYEQYF.